Reported below is one T cell receptor (beta chain). Antigen specificity is unknown. These data are taken from a study of cytomegalovirus exposure and HLA in healthy donors. Using immunoSEQ multiplex PCR, the repertoire was profiled, and TCRdb retains in-frame clones only, with some absent. The table has 130,000 or so clones, 89% seen once. V dropped 5 bases and J dropped 11 bases, with 15 bases sitting between them. The CDR3 extends over 13 amino acids. CDR1 is LNHDA and CDR2 is SQIVND in the germline V gene (reference sequence). Study findings and constraints: Cytomegalovirus association was assigned to over 150 TCR beta chains.

This TCR was sampled from a man aged 25-40 years in good health and CMV-seronegative. This chain joins TRBV19 and TRBJ1-4; D is perhaps TRBD1 (5 bases). Sequences were obtained from PBMCs. The CDR3 reads CASSGQGITKLFF. DNA of the CDR3: TGTGCCAGTAGTGGCCAGGGTATCACGAAACTGTTTTTT. The variable domain in full, completed from reference TRBV19 and TRBJ1-4, reads DGGITQSPKYLFRKEGQNVTLSCEQNLNHDAMYWYRQDPGQGLRLIYYSQIVNDFQKGDIAEGYSVSREKKESFPLTVTSAQKNPTAFYLCASSGQGITKLFFGSGTQLSVL.